This T cell receptor beta chain was sequenced for a study of blood T cell repertoires in COVID-19. Profiled with immunoSEQ multiplex PCR; TCRdb holds only in-frame clones, not every one. The sample includes roughly 180,000 clones, 70% to 90% of them seen just once. V was clipped by 0 bases and J by 7 bases, with 10 bases between them. Germline loops: CDR1 MNHEY, CDR2 SVGAGI. This CDR3 is built from 15 residues. The origin of this receptor is a man aged 65 to 79 with active or convalescent COVID-19. The gene calls are TRBV6-5 and TRBJ1-6; D possibly corresponds to TRBD1 (6 bases). The sequencing sample was made of peripheral blood. CDR3 residues: CASSYSRQGNSPLHF. CDR3 nucleotide sequence: TGTGCCAGCAGTTACTCGCGGCAGGGGAATTCACCCCTCCACTTT.